This TCR beta chain originates from a study of beta chain features in type 1 diabetes. This clone was seen a handful of times. Its specificity is unknown. Every isolated RNA sample was fully reverse transcribed, so sequencing captured expressed TCRB transcripts. Assay used: immunoSEQ multiplex PCR; TCRdb lists only in-frame clones, some missing. The table has approximately 52,000 clones, 60% to 70% seen once. The CDR3 covers 14 residues. V lost 6 bases, J lost 4 bases, and 8 bases stayed unmatched. CDR1 and CDR2 from the germline V gene are SEHNR and FQNEAQ (reference sequence). Study results and caveats: Shorter TCRB CDR3s, moderately but significantly so, were found in Type 1 diabetes patients in all four CD4+ subsets.

Sequencing was done on a sample of stem cell memory CD4+ T cells from blood. The sequence came from a woman in her twenties or thirties with type 1 diabetes. The chain links TRBV7-9 to TRBJ2-5; 7 bases agree with TRBD1. DNA for the CDR3: TGTGCCAGCAGTACCCGAGGGGGCTCAGAGACCCAGTACTTC. Protein: CASSTRGGSETQYF.